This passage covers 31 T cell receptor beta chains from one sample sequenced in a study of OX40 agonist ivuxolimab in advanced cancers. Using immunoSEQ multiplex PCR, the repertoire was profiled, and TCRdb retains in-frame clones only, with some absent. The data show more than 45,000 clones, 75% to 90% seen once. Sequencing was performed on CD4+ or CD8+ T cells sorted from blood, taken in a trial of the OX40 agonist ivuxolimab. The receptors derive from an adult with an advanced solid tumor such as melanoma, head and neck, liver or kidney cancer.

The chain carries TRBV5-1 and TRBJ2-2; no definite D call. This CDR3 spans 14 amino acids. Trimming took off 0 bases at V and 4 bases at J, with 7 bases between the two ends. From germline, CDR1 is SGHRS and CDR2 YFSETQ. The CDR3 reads CASSLGEITGELFF. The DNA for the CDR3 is TGCGCCAGCAGCTTGGGTGAGATCACCGGGGAGCTGTTTTTT.

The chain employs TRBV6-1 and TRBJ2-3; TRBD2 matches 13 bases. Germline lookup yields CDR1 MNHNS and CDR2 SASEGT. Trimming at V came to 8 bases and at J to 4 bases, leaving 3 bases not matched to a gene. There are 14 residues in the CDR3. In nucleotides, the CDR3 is TGTGCCAGCTCGACTAGCGGGGGGCCAGATACGCAGTATTTT. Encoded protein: CASSTSGGPDTQYF.

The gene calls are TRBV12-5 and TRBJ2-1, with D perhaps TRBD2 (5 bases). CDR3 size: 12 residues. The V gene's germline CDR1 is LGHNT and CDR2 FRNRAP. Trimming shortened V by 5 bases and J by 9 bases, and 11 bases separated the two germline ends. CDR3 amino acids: CASGPPEGEQFF. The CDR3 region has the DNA TGTGCTAGTGGTCCCCCTGAGGGTGAGCAGTTCTTC.

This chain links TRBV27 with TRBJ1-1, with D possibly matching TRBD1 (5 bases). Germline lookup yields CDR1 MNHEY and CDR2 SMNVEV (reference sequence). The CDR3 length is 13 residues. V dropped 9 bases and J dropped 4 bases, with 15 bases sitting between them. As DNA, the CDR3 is TGTGCCAGAGCCTGGGGGGGTCTCACTGAAGCTTTCTTT. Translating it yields CARAWGGLTEAFF.

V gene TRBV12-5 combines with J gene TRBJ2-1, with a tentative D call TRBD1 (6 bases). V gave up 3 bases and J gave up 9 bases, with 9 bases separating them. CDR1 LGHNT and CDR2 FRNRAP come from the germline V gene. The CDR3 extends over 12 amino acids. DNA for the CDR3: TGTGCTAGTGGTTTTGAGGGGGTTGAGCAGTTCTTC. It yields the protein CASGFEGVEQFF. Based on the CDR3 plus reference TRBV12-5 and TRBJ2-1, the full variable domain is DARVTQTPRHKVTEMGQEVTMRCQPILGHNTVFWYRQTMMQGLELLAYFRNRAPLDDSGMPKDRFSAEMPDATLATLKIQPSEPRDSAVYFCASGFEGVEQFFGPGTRLTVL.

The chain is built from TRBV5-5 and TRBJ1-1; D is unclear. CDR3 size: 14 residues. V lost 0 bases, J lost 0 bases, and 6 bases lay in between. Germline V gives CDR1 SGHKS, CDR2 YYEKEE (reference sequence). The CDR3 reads CASSLGRLNTEAFF. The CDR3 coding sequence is TGTGCCAGCAGCTTGGGCAGGTTGAACACTGAAGCTTTCTTT.

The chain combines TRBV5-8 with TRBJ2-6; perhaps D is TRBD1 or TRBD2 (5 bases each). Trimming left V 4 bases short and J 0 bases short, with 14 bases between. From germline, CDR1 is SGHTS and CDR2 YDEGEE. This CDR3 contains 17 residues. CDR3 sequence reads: CASSRGEVTSGANVLTF. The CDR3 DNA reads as TGTGCCAGCAGCCGGGGCGAGGTCACCTCTGGGGCCAACGTCCTGACTTTC.

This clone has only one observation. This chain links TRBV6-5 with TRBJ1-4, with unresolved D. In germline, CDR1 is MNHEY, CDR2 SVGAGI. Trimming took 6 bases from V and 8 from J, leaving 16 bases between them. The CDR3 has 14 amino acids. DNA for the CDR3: TGTGCCAGCAGGAGGTCCATTCCTGGGGAAAAACTGTTTTTT. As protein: CASRRSIPGEKLFF.

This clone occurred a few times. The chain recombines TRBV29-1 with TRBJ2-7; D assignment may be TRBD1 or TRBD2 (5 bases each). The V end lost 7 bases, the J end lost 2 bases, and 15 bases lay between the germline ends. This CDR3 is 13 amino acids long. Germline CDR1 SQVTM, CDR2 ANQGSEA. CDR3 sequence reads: CSAGTDSAYEQYF. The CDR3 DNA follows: TGCAGCGCTGGGACCGACTCTGCCTACGAGCAGTACTTC.

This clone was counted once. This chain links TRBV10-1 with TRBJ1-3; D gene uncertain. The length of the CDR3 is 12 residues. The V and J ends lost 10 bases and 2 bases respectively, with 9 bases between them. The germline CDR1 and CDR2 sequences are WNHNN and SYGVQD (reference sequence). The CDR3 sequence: CATTDPGNTIYF. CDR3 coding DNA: TGCGCCACAACGGACCCTGGAAACACCATATATTTT.

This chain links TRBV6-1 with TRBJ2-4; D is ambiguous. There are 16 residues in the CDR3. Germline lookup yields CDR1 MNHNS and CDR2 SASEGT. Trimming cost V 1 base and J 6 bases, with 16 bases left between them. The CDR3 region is CASSEVGSWWGNIQYF. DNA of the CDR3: TGTGCCAGCAGTGAAGTCGGCAGTTGGTGGGGAAACATTCAGTACTTC.

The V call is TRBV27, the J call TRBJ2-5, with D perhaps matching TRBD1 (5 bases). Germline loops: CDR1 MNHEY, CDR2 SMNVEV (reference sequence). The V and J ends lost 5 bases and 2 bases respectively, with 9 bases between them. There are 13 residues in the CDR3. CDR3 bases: TGTGCCAGCAGTCACGACAGACAAGAGACCCAGTACTTC. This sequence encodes CASSHDRQETQYF.

CDR3 in DNA: TGTGCCAGCAGTCCTCGGGGCGGGGGGATCAGGGAGACCCAGTACTTC. Residues: CASSPRGGGIRETQYF. This chain links TRBV6-6 with TRBJ2-5; 8 nucleotides align to TRBD2. Germline CDR1 is MNHNY and CDR2 is SVGAGI (reference sequence). V dropped 5 bases and J dropped 5; count of bases not matched to a gene: 13. The CDR3 has 16 amino acids.

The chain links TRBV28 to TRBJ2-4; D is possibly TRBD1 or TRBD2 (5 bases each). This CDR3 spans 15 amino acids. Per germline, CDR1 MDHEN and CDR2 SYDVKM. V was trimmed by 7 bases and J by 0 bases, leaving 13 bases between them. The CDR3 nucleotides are TGTGCCAGCAAAGGGGCTGGACTAGCCAAAAACATTCAGTACTTC. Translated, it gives CASKGAGLAKNIQYF. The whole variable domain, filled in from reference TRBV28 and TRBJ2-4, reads DVKVTQSSRYLVKRTGEKVFLECVQDMDHENMFWYRQDPGLGLRLIYFSYDVKMKEKGDIPEGYSVSREKKERFSLILESASTNQTSMYLCASKGAGLAKNIQYFGAGTRLSVL.

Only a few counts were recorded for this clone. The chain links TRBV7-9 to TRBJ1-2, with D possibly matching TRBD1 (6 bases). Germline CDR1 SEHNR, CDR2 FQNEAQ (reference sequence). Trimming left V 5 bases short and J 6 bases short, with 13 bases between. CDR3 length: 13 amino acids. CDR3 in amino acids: CASSPTGLHGYTF. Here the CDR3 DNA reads TGTGCCAGCAGCCCCACAGGGCTCCATGGCTACACCTTC. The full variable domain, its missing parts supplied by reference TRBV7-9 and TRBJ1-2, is DTGVSQNPRHKITKRGQNVTFRCDPISEHNRLYWYRQTLGQGPEFLTYFQNEAQLEKSRLLSDRFSAERPKGSFSTLEIQRTEQGDSAMYLCASSPTGLHGYTFGSGTRLTVV.

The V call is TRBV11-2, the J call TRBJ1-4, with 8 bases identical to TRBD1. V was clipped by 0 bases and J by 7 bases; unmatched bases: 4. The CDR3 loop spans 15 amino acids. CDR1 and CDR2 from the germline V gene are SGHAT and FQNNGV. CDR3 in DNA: TGTGCCAGCAGCTTAGACGGACAGGGCGCTGAAAAACTGTTTTTT. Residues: CASSLDGQGAEKLFF. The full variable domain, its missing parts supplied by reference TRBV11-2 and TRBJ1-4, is EAGVAQSPRYKIIEKRQSVAFWCNPISGHATLYWYQQILGQGPKLLIQFQNNGVVDDSQLPKDRFSAERLKGVDSTLKIQPAKLEDSAVYLCASSLDGQGAEKLFFGSGTQLSVL.

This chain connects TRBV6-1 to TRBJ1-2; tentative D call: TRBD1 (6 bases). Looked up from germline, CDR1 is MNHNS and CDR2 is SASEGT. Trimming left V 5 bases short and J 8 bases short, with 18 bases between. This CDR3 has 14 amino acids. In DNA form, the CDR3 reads TGTGCCAGCAGTCCAAAACCCGGACAGTCAGGCTACACCTTC. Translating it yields CASSPKPGQSGYTF.

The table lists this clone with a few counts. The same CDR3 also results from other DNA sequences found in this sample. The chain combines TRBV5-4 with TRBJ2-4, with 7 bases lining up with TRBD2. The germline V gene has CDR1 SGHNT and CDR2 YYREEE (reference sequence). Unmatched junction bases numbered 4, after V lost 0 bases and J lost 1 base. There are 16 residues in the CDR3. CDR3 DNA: TGTGCCAGCAGCTTGGCGGGGGGAGGTGCCAAAAACATTCAGTACTTC. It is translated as CASSLAGGGAKNIQYF.

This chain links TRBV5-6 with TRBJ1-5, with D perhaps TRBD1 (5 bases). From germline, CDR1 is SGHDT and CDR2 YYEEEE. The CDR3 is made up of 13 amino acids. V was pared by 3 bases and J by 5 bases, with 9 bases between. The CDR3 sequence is CASSWGRDQPQHF. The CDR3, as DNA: TGTGCCAGCAGCTGGGGCAGAGATCAGCCCCAGCATTTT.

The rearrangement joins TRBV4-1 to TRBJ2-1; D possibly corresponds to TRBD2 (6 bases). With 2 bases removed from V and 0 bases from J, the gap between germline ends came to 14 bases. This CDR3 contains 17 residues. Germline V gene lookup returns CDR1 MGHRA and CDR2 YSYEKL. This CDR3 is CASSQPGGASSYNEQFF. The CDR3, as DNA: TGCGCCAGCAGCCAACCCGGAGGGGCGAGCTCCTACAATGAGCAGTTCTTC.

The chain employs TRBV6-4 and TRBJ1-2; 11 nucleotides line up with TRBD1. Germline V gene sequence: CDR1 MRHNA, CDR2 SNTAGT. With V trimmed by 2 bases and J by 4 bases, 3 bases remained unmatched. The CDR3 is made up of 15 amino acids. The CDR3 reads CASSDTGQGGYGYTF. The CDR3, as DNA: TGTGCCAGCAGTGACACGGGACAGGGGGGCTATGGCTACACCTTC.

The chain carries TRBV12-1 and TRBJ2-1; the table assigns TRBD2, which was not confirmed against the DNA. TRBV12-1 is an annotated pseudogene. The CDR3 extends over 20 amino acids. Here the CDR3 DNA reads TGTGCCAGCAAAAGTGTTTGGGGGACTAGCGGGGGTCACCCCTACAATGAGCAGTTCTTC. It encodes CASKSVWGTSGGHPYNEQFF.

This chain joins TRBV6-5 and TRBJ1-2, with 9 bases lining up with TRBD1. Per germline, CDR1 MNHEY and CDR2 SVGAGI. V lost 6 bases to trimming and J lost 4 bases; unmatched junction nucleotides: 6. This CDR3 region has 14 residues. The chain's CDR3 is CASRGQGRIYGYTF. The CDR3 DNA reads TGTGCCAGCAGGGGACAGGGTCGGATCTATGGCTACACCTTC.

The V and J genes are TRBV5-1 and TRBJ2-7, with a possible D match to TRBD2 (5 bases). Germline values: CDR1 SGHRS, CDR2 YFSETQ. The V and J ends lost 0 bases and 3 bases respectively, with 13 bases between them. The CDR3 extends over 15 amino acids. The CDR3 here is CASSLAGGTVYEQYF. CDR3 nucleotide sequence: TGCGCCAGCAGCTTGGCCGGAGGTACGGTCTACGAGCAGTACTTC. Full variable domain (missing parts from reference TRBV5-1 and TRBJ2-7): KAGVTQTPRYLIKTRGQQVTLSCSPISGHRSVSWYQQTPGQGLQFLFEYFSETQRNKGNFPGRFSGRQFSNSRSEMNVSTLELGDSALYLCASSLAGGTVYEQYFGPGTRLTVT.

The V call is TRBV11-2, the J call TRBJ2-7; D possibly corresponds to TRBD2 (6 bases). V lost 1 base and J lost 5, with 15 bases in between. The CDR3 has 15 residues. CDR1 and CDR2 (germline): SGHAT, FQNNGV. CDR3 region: CASSLGGLTFNEQYF. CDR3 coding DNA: TGTGCCAGCAGCTTAGGCGGACTAACCTTCAACGAGCAGTACTTC.

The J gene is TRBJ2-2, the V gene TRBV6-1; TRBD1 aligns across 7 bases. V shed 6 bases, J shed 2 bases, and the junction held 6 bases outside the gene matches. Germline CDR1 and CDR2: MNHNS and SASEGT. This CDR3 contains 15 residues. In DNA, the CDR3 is TGTGCCAGCAGCGTATACAGGGGAAACACCGGGGAGCTGTTTTTT. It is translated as CASSVYRGNTGELFF.

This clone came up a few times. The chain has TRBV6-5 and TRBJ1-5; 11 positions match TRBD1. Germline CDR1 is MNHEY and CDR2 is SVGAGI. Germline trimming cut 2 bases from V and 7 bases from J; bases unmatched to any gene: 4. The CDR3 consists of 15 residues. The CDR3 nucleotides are TGTGCCAGCAGTTACCGGACAGGGGGCCGACAGCCCCAGCATTTT. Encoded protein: CASSYRTGGRQPQHF.

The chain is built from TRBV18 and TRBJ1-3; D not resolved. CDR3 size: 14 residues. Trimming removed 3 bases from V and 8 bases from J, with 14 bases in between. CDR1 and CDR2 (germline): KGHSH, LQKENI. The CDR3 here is CASSPRATGDTIYF. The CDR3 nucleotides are TGTGCCAGCTCACCTCGCGCCACTGGGGACACCATATATTTT.

Here the CDR3 DNA reads TGTGCCACCAGCAGGGACGAGGGAGAGACCCAGTACTTC. This sequence encodes CATSRDEGETQYF. This chain joins TRBV15 and TRBJ2-5; TRBD2 might be the D (5 bases). Trimming pared 3 bases from V and 4 bases from J, leaving 9 bases between. CDR3 size: 13 residues. From germline, CDR1 is LNHNV and CDR2 YYDKDF (reference sequence).

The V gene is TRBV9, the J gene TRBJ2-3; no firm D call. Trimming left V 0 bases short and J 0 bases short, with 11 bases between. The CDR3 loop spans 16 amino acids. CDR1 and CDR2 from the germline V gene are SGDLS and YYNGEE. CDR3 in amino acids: CASSVGAAVSTDTQYF. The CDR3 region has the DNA TGTGCCAGCAGCGTAGGGGCGGCTGTTAGCACAGATACGCAGTATTTT.

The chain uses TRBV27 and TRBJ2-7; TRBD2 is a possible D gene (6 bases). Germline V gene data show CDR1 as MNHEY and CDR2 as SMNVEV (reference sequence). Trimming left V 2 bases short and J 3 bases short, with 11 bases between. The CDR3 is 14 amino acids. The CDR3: CASSLGGRLYEQYF. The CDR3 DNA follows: TGTGCCAGCAGTTTAGGAGGGAGACTCTACGAGCAGTACTTC.